Here is one TCR beta chain with its context. Construction of the TCRbeta library involved unique molecular identifiers. TCRdb re-called the PCR reads through MiXCR, storing one row per CDR3 protein. This table holds hundreds of thousands of distinct CDR3 sequences, approximately 16% found once. This sample stems from a study of T-cell reconstitution after alpha-beta-depleted transplantation in children. This TCR was sampled from a human donor who donated a stem cell graft to a child with acute myeloid leukemia. The sample here was PBMCs from the stem cell graft donor, taken from the stem cell graft.

The CDR3 DNA is TGTGCCAGCAGCTTAGTGGACAGGTTTGGCAATGAGCAGTTCTTC. Translated, it gives CASSLVDRFGNEQFF. The chain recombines TRBV7-9 with TRBJ2-1; 7 nucleotides align to TRBD1. The CDR3 length is 15 residues. CDR1 is SEHNR, CDR2 FQNEAQ, per germline (reference sequence). V lost 1 base and J lost 6; bases outside the gene matches: 6.